A single sample gave rise to the 16 T cell receptor beta chains below, sequenced in a study of identical twins. MiXCR, applied by TCRdb to the 5' RACE reads, yields one record per CDR3 protein. Found here are 420,000 or so distinct CDR3 sequences, under 20% of them singletons; the top ten hold 12%. The sequencing sample was made of naive T cells sorted from blood. These receptor sequences come from a man aged 45-65 years in good health.

In its sample, this clonotype was seen many times. The rearrangement uses TRBV27 and TRBJ1-5; D is unclear. The CDR3 consists of 13 residues. Germline V gene lookup returns CDR1 MNHEY and CDR2 SMNVEV (reference sequence). The V gene lost 1 base and the J gene lost 3 bases, with 4 bases spanning the gap. The CDR3 sequence is CASSLWVNQPQHF. In DNA form, the CDR3 reads TGTGCCAGCAGTTTATGGGTCAATCAGCCCCAGCATTTT.

The gene calls are TRBV9 and TRBJ1-4; the D is unclear. The CDR3 extends over 16 amino acids. Germline loops: CDR1 SGDLS, CDR2 YYNGEE. V was cut by 3 bases and J by 0 bases, with 12 bases left in between. The CDR3 protein is CASSDNPTTTNEKLFF. Written as DNA, the CDR3 is TGTGCCAGCAGCGACAACCCCACGACAACTAATGAAAAACTGTTTTTT. Filled out from reference TRBV9 and TRBJ1-4, the complete variable domain reads DSGVTQTPKHLITATGQRVTLRCSPRSGDLSVYWYQQSLDQGLQFLIQYYNGEERAKGNILERFSAQQFPDLHSELNLSSLELGDSALYFCASSDNPTTTNEKLFFGSGTQLSVL.

This clonotype has more than one count but fewer than ten. The chain joins TRBV5-1 to TRBJ1-1, with 7 bases fitting TRBD1. The CDR3 has 14 amino acids. Germline CDR1 SGHRS, CDR2 YFSETQ. The V segment lost 4 bases and the J segment 5 bases; nucleotides outside the gene matches: 8. This CDR3 reads CASSLHRGRTEAFF. CDR3 nucleotide sequence: TGCGCCAGCAGCCTCCACAGGGGTAGAACTGAAGCTTTCTTT. Using reference TRBV5-1 and TRBJ1-1 for the parts outside the CDR3, the full variable domain is KAGVTQTPRYLIKTRGQQVTLSCSPISGHRSVSWYQQTPGQGLQFLFEYFSETQRNKGNFPGRFSGRQFSNSRSEMNVSTLELGDSALYLCASSLHRGRTEAFFGQGTRLTVV.

This clonotype was counted ten times or more. As DNA, the CDR3 is TGCGCCAGCAGCTTGGCGGACACGAGAGAGACCCAGTACTTC. Its translation is CASSLADTRETQYF. V is TRBV5-1 and J is TRBJ2-5; maybe TRBD1 (5 bases). This CDR3 has 14 amino acids. The germline V gene encodes CDR1 SGHRS and CDR2 YFSETQ. Deletions cut 0 bases from V and 4 bases from J, with 10 bases between.

In its sample, this clonotype was seen many times. This rearrangement joins TRBV4-1 to TRBJ2-5, with D perhaps TRBD2 (6 bases). CDR1 MGHRA and CDR2 YSYEKL come from the germline V gene. The length of the CDR3 is 14 residues. V lost 1 base to trimming and J lost 4 bases, with 10 bases between them. CDR3 region: CASSQVELAETQYF. CDR3 coding DNA: TGCGCCAGCAGCCAAGTGGAACTAGCAGAGACCCAGTACTTC.

This clonotype has a count of ten or more. V is TRBV5-1 and J is TRBJ1-2; 8 nucleotides align to TRBD1. Germline CDR1 is SGHRS and CDR2 is YFSETQ. The J segment lost 6 bases and the V segment lost 4 bases, leaving 8 bases of the junction unmatched. The CDR3 extends over 14 amino acids. CDR3 protein: CASSEVTGVHGYTF. The CDR3 DNA follows: TGCGCCAGCAGCGAGGTGACAGGGGTCCATGGCTACACCTTC.

In this sample, this clonotype turned up many times. The genes are TRBV7-2 and TRBJ2-1; 7 positions match TRBD1. Germline lookup yields CDR1 SGHTA and CDR2 FQGNSA. This CDR3 is 14 amino acids long. V lost 1 base to trimming and J lost 6 bases; unmatched junction nucleotides: 3. Here the CDR3 reads CASSLETGVNEQFF. The CDR3 nucleotides are TGTGCCAGCAGCTTAGAAACAGGGGTCAATGAGCAGTTCTTC. Variable domain in full (rest from reference TRBV7-2 and TRBJ2-1): GAGVSQSPSNKVTEKGKDVELRCDPISGHTALYWYRQSLGQGLEFLIYFQGNSAPDKSGLPSDRFSAERTGGSVSTLTIQRTQQEDSAVYLCASSLETGVNEQFFGPGTRLTVL.

The rearrangement joins TRBV5-6 to TRBJ1-1; D gene unclear. Germline V gene lookup returns CDR1 SGHDT and CDR2 YYEEEE. The CDR3 is made up of 15 amino acids. The V end was cut by 4 bases, the J end by 0 bases, with 13 bases between. The CDR3 region has the DNA TGTGCCAGCAGCCAATCGAGTAACCTGAACACTGAAGCTTTCTTT. Translation: CASSQSSNLNTEAFF.

Only a few counts were recorded for this clonotype. The gene calls are TRBV15 and TRBJ2-7, with 11 bases identical to TRBD1. The germline V gene has CDR1 LNHNV and CDR2 YYDKDF (reference sequence). The CDR3 totals 14 residues. Trimming took 9 bases from V and 7 from J; bases not matched to a gene: 11. Here the CDR3 reads CATSPGTGGLEQYF. In nucleotides, the CDR3 is TGTGCCACTTCGCCCGGGACAGGGGGGCTGGAGCAGTACTTC.

Many counts were recorded for this clonotype. This chain joins TRBV7-2 and TRBJ1-4; 8 bases line up with TRBD1. V was pared by 6 bases and J by 3 bases, with 6 bases of the junction left unmatched. Germline-derived CDR1 and CDR2 are SGHTA and FQGNSA. The CDR3 runs to 15 residues. CDR3 in amino acids: CASSPQGVANEKLFF. The CDR3 nucleotides are TGTGCCAGCAGTCCACAGGGGGTTGCTAATGAAAAACTGTTTTTT.

A word on this clonotype: A clone one base away is much larger, so this may be a read error. The chain has TRBV20-1 and TRBJ2-3, with 11 bases aligning to TRBD2. CDR3 size: 15 residues. Losses at the gene ends were 6 bases for V and 5 bases for J; bases not matched to a gene: 10. Germline V CDR1 and CDR2: DFQATT, SNEGSKA (reference sequence). This CDR3 is CSARLAGLYIDTQYF. The CDR3 nucleotides read TGCAGTGCAAGACTAGCGGGGCTATACATAGATACGCAGTATTTT.

There are a few counts of this clonotype. The chain is built from TRBV20-1 and TRBJ1-6, with 10 bases matching TRBD1. The V gene end was trimmed by 2 bases and the J gene end by 4 bases; junction bases not matched to a gene: 11. CDR3 length: 18 residues. Germline values: CDR1 DFQATT, CDR2 SNEGSKA (reference sequence). CDR3 DNA: TGCAGTGCTAGAACCCCCGGGACAGGGGACGGTTATAATTCACCCCTCCACTTT. Translating it yields CSARTPGTGDGYNSPLHF.

This clonotype was counted ten times or more. The chain uses TRBV10-2 and TRBJ2-3; 10 nucleotides match TRBD2. V gave up 6 bases and J gave up 4 bases; unmatched junction bases: 7. CDR3 length: 15 residues. Germline lookup yields CDR1 WSHSY and CDR2 SAAADI. The chain's CDR3 is CASSRAGGLADTQYF. Here the CDR3 DNA reads TGCGCCAGCAGCCGAGCGGGGGGGCTGGCAGATACGCAGTATTTT.

In its sample, this clonotype was seen many times. This sequence joins TRBV20-1 and TRBJ2-1; D unresolved. CDR1 DFQATT and CDR2 SNEGSKA come from the germline V gene (reference sequence). The CDR3 has 13 residues. Trimming pared 4 bases from V and 3 bases from J, leaving 10 bases between. The CDR3, as DNA: TGCAGTGCTAACCCAGTACGCTACAATGAGCAGTTCTTC. This gives the protein CSANPVRYNEQFF.

This clonotype was observed at least ten times. The chain combines TRBV12-3 or TRBV12-4 with TRBJ2-7; the match to TRBD2 covers 12 bases. This CDR3 comprises 19 residues. V gave up 3 bases and J gave up 6 bases; unmatched junction bases: 18. CDR3 region: CASSFTLGASGGATGEQYF. CDR3 nucleotides: TGTGCCAGCAGTTTCACCCTCGGGGCTAGCGGGGGGGCGACAGGCGAGCAGTACTTC.

This clonotype was counted between two and nine times. The chain carries TRBV30 and TRBJ2-1; D is possibly TRBD2 (5 bases). V was shortened by 5 bases and J by 5 bases, with 25 bases between the two germline ends. The CDR3 is 17 amino acids. The germline gives CDR1 GTSNPN, CDR2 SVGIG (reference sequence). CDR3 sequence: CAWGGLSQKLIHNEQFF. The CDR3 DNA reads as TGTGCCTGGGGAGGCCTATCACAGAAGTTGATTCACAATGAGCAGTTCTTC.